This entry is about one TCR beta chain. The germline V and J ends were trimmed by 0 bases and 5 bases, with 15 bases remaining between them. This CDR3 comprises 15 residues. Germline CDR1 reads SGHRS; CDR2 reads YFSETQ. This specimen belongs to a study of blood T cell repertoires in COVID-19. The overall study: Acute-phase and convalescent COVID-19 samples originated in the United States, Italy and Spain. T cells, B-cell-depleted T cells, or PBMCs provided the cDNA or gDNA that served as material.

Study processing details: Counts of nucleated cells, estimated from reference gene primer amplification, were obtained. Method: immunoSEQ multiplex PCR; TCRdb's copy keeps in-frame clones and lacks some. V, J and clone size are those of that table, while D and trimming were read from the DNA. The profile shows roughly 23,000 clones, around nine tenths of them singletons. Seattle patient enrollment occurred during active infection, with longitudinal follow-up thereafter. The clonotype originates from a man aged 70-80 years with COVID-19, enrolled during active disease. The rearrangement links TRBV5-1 to TRBJ2-7; no reliable D call. The sequenced sample was peripheral blood. CDR3 nucleotide sequence: TGCGCCAGCAGCTTGGAGACAATGACATCTAACGAGCAGTACTTC. Encoded protein: CASSLETMTSNEQYF.